Following are 18 T cell receptor beta chains from one sample sequenced in a study of T-cell reconstitution after alpha-beta-depleted transplantation in children. Library preparation (for TCRbeta) was performed with unique molecular identifiers. A single record per CDR3 protein comes from TCRdb applying MiXCR to the PCR reads. The data hold about 980,000 distinct CDR3 sequences, with under 30% observed a single time. The material was PBMCs, mostly from graft donor cells, obtained 360 days after TCRalphabeta/CD19-depleted stem cell transplant. The receptor set was obtained from a boy in the first two years of life who had a stem cell transplant for SCID, so the T cells may come from the graft donor.

This clonotype occurred many times. The DNA of the CDR3 is TGTGCCAGCAGTTACCAAGGTTGGGAATACAATGAGCAGTTCTTC. It yields the protein CASSYQGWEYNEQFF. The chain couples TRBV6-5 to TRBJ2-1; D remains unclear. CDR1 and CDR2 from the germline V gene are MNHEY and SVGAGI. CDR3 length equals 15 residues. The V and J ends lost 2 bases and 4 bases respectively, with 12 bases between them.

The chain joins TRBV12-3 or TRBV12-4 to TRBJ2-7, with 7 bases matching TRBD2. The CDR3 loop spans 16 amino acids. The ends lost 2 bases at V and 5 bases at J; junction bases unmatched: 12. This chain's CDR3 is CASSLSGKRGAHEQYF. CDR3 sequence (DNA): TGTGCCAGCAGTTTAAGCGGGAAAAGGGGAGCCCACGAGCAGTACTTC.

The chain is built from TRBV18 and TRBJ2-6; D might be TRBD1 (6 bases). The CDR3 extends over 16 amino acids. Germline V lookup: CDR1 KGHSH, CDR2 LQKENI. Deletions cut 5 bases from V and 3 bases from J, with 14 bases between. Here the CDR3 reads CASSAQGFGGANVLTF. The CDR3 DNA reads TGTGCCAGCTCAGCACAGGGTTTCGGTGGGGCCAACGTCCTGACTTTC.

The genes are TRBV27 and TRBJ2-1; D is undetermined. Germline V gives CDR1 MNHEY, CDR2 SMNVEV (reference sequence). The CDR3 runs to 16 residues. Trimming pared 3 bases from V and 0 bases from J, leaving 12 bases between. CDR3 in amino acids: CASSLNYQSSYNEQFF. The CDR3 DNA reads as TGTGCCAGCAGTTTGAACTACCAGAGCTCCTACAATGAGCAGTTCTTC.

The chain joins TRBV5-1 to TRBJ1-6; 7 bases are a match to TRBD1. J gave up 7 bases and V 0 bases, and 7 bases lay outside the gene matches. CDR3 size: 16 residues. CDR1 is SGHRS and CDR2 is YFSETQ in the germline V gene. This CDR3 reads CASSLVGGGWNSPLHF. The CDR3 nucleotides read TGCGCCAGCAGCTTGGTAGGGGGCGGTTGGAATTCACCCCTCCACTTT. The entire variable domain, with the rest obtained from reference TRBV5-1 and TRBJ1-6, is as follows: KAGVTQTPRYLIKTRGQQVTLSCSPISGHRSVSWYQQTPGQGLQFLFEYFSETQRNKGNFPGRFSGRQFSNSRSEMNVSTLELGDSALYLCASSLVGGGWNSPLHFGNGTRLTVT.

This clonotype has a handful of counts. The V call is TRBV4-1, the J call TRBJ1-6; possible D gene TRBD1, 5 bases. Germline loops: CDR1 MGHRA, CDR2 YSYEKL. V was cut by 2 bases and J by 9 bases, with 17 bases left in between. The CDR3 contains 16 residues. CDR3: CASSQISQGAISPLHF. CDR3 in DNA: TGCGCCAGCAGCCAAATCTCCCAGGGAGCCATTTCACCCCTCCACTTT.

This clonotype was seen only a few times. This chain joins TRBV7-9 and TRBJ2-5; D may be TRBD1 or TRBD2 (5 bases each). Germline values: CDR1 SEHNR, CDR2 FQNEAQ (reference sequence). Between the trimmed V and J ends, which lost 5 bases and 5 bases, there was a span of 18 bases. The CDR3 sequence is 15 residues long. This CDR3 reads CASSPRGRQRETQYF. The CDR3 bases are TGTGCCAGCAGCCCCCGGGGCCGACAGAGGGAGACCCAGTACTTC.

CDR3 in amino acids: CASSLWGSAYEQYF. The CDR3 coding sequence is TGCGCCAGCAGCTTGTGGGGGTCTGCCTACGAGCAGTACTTC. This chain uses TRBV5-1 with TRBJ2-7, with D perhaps being TRBD1 or TRBD2 (5 bases each). Looked up from germline, CDR1 is SGHRS and CDR2 is YFSETQ. This CDR3 is 14 amino acids long. V was cut by 1 base and J by 2 bases, with 10 bases left in between.

This clonotype was observed a handful of times. The chain is built from TRBV20-1 and TRBJ1-1; a weak D match, TRBD1 (5 bases). Trimming removed 1 base from V and 6 bases from J, with 9 bases in between. There are 12 residues in the CDR3. Germline V gene sequence: CDR1 DFQATT, CDR2 SNEGSKA (reference sequence). The CDR3 here is CSARGLGPEAFF. DNA for the CDR3: TGCAGTGCTAGAGGTCTGGGGCCTGAAGCTTTCTTT.

In its sample, this clonotype was seen a few times. V usage is TRBV15 and J usage is TRBJ2-1, with 9 bases aligning to TRBD2. In germline, CDR1 is LNHNV, CDR2 YYDKDF (reference sequence). J lost 5 bases, V lost 0 bases, and 2 bases had no gene match. The CDR3 is 15 residues long. The CDR3 DNA sequence: TGTGCCACCAGCAGAGAAGCGGGGGGAAACAATGAGCAGTTCTTC. Encoded protein: CATSREAGGNNEQFF.

In this sample, this clonotype turned up a few times. V usage is TRBV12-3 or TRBV12-4 and J usage is TRBJ2-7; TRBD2 agrees at 11 bases. This CDR3 has 16 amino acids. V gave up 5 bases and J gave up 4 bases; unmatched junction bases: 10. CDR3 DNA sequence: TGTGCCAGCAGTCCCTGGCTAGCGGGGGGACCTTACGAGCAGTACTTC. The encoded protein is CASSPWLAGGPYEQYF.

The CDR3 spells CASSQDPAVGNTIYF. The CDR3 DNA follows: TGCGCCAGCAGCCAAGATCCGGCCGTAGGGAACACCATATATTTT. V and J are TRBV4-1 and TRBJ1-3; D call uncertain. Trimming removed 0 bases at V and 7 bases at J, with 13 bases between. Germline values: CDR1 MGHRA, CDR2 YSYEKL. This CDR3 has 15 residues.

The V gene is TRBV29-1, the J gene TRBJ2-5; D perhaps matches TRBD2 (7 bases). The germline V gene encodes CDR1 SQVTM and CDR2 ANQGSEA. This CDR3 has 14 residues. V gave up 7 bases and J gave up 1 base, with 16 bases separating them. The CDR3 DNA reads as TGCAGCGCCGGAGGGGGGGGGCTCCAAGAGACCCAGTACTTC. Its protein product is CSAGGGGLQETQYF.

CDR3 in DNA: TGTGCCACCCAACTTACCAGGCTCACAGATACGCAGTATTTT. This sequence encodes CATQLTRLTDTQYF. The chain employs TRBV15 and TRBJ2-3; D unclear. V was pared by 8 bases and J by 2 bases, with 14 bases between. CDR3 length: 14 amino acids. From germline, CDR1 is LNHNV and CDR2 YYDKDF (reference sequence).

J is TRBJ1-1 and V is TRBV9; 7 bases agree with TRBD1. J lost 11 bases, V lost 3 bases, and 7 bases had no gene match. Germline V gives CDR1 SGDLS, CDR2 YYNGEE. The CDR3 contains 12 residues. The CDR3 reads CASSGRQGPAFF. The CDR3 nucleotides are TGTGCCAGCAGCGGACGACAGGGTCCCGCTTTCTTT.

This clonotype was found a few times. The chain links TRBV6-5 to TRBJ2-3; TRBD2 is a possible D gene (6 bases). Per germline, CDR1 MNHEY and CDR2 SVGAGI. Trimming pared 2 bases from V and 5 bases from J, leaving 11 bases between. This CDR3 spans 14 amino acids. The DNA for the CDR3 is TGTGCCAGCAGTTACCCTTTGCGGGGAGATACGCAGTATTTT. Residues: CASSYPLRGDTQYF.

This chain uses TRBV5-1 with TRBJ2-3; TRBD2 matches 10 bases. Germline V gene data show CDR1 as SGHRS and CDR2 as YFSETQ. The J segment lost 5 bases and the V segment lost 1 base, leaving 4 bases of the junction unmatched. This CDR3 has 15 amino acids. CDR3 amino acids: CASSLTSGVIDTQYF. In nucleotides, the CDR3 is TGCGCCAGCAGCTTGACTAGCGGGGTAATAGATACGCAGTATTTT. The full variable domain, with the rest looked up from reference TRBV5-1 and TRBJ2-3, is KAGVTQTPRYLIKTRGQQVTLSCSPISGHRSVSWYQQTPGQGLQFLFEYFSETQRNKGNFPGRFSGRQFSNSRSEMNVSTLELGDSALYLCASSLTSGVIDTQYFGPGTRLTVL.

This clonotype was seen a single time. The chain is built from TRBV12-3 or TRBV12-4 and TRBJ1-2; weak D call: TRBD1 (5 bases). The V end lost 3 bases, the J end lost 2 bases, and 10 bases lay between the germline ends. This CDR3 has 14 amino acids. CDR3 region: CASSFRAGNYGYTF. The CDR3 nucleotides are TGTGCCAGCAGTTTCCGGGCAGGGAACTATGGCTACACCTTC.